The sequence of this TCR beta chain was determined in a study of early T cells in non-severe SARS-CoV-2 infection. For the study at large: Unpaired chains resulted from sequencing bulk RNA of unsorted whole blood.

Germline V lookup: CDR1 GTSNPN, CDR2 SVGIG (reference sequence). The V end lost 2 bases, the J end lost 4 bases, and 12 bases lay between the germline ends. The CDR3 sequence is 13 residues long. TCRdb recomputed calls from the 5' RACE reads with MiXCR, one row per CDR3 protein. The sample yields about 85,000 distinct CDR3 sequences, approximately 14% seen once. The TCR originated in an adult who was a healthcare worker with PCR-confirmed SARS-CoV-2 infection or an uninfected control (not recorded which). J is TRBJ2-7 and V is TRBV30; no reliable D call. Sequencing was performed on whole blood. This CDR3 reads CAWSLRNPYEQYF. In nucleotides, the CDR3 is TGTGCCTGGAGTTTGAGGAACCCTTACGAGCAGTACTTC. The entire variable domain, with the rest obtained from reference TRBV30 and TRBJ2-7, is as follows: SQTIHQWPATLVQPVGSPLSLECTVEGTSNPNLYWYRQAAGRGLQLLFYSVGIGQISSEVPQNLSASRPQDRQFILSSKKLLLSDSGFYLCAWSLRNPYEQYFGPGTRLTVT.